Shown below are 24 T cell receptor beta chains from a single sample sequenced in a study of blood T cell repertoires in COVID-19. The method was immunoSEQ multiplex PCR; TCRdb's version includes in-frame clones alone and lacks a portion of them. Of roughly 60,000 clones listed, roughly 85% are singletons. Sample: peripheral blood. Source of these receptors: a human donor in a cohort sampled during active COVID-19.

V and J are TRBV6-2 or TRBV6-3 and TRBJ2-7; TRBD2 is a possible D gene (5 bases). Per the germline V gene, CDR1 is MNHEY and CDR2 is SVGEGT. This CDR3 region has 14 residues. Between the trimmed V and J ends, which lost 0 bases and 4 bases, there was a span of 10 bases. The CDR3 region has the DNA TGTGCCAGCAGTTACTCGAGGGAAGGTTACGAGCAGTACTTC. Translation: CASSYSREGYEQYF.

V gene TRBV18 combines with J gene TRBJ2-1, with a weak D call TRBD1 (6 bases). The CDR3 contains 14 residues. V was shortened by 8 bases and J by 2 bases, with 13 bases between the two germline ends. Germline CDR1 and CDR2: KGHSH and LQKENI. CDR3 nucleotide sequence: TGTGCCAGCATACAAACAGGGACCTACAATGAGCAGTTCTTC. Residues: CASIQTGTYNEQFF.

The chain uses TRBV30 and TRBJ2-3; 8 bases agree with TRBD1. CDR1 GTSNPN and CDR2 SVGIG come from the germline V gene (reference sequence). Trimming at V came to 5 bases and at J to 1 base, leaving 5 bases not matched to a gene. The CDR3 sequence is 14 residues long. CDR3 sequence (DNA): TGTGCCTGGTCGACAGGGGTTCGCACAGATACGCAGTATTTT. Its translation is CAWSTGVRTDTQYF.

This clone turned up a few times. The chain links TRBV2 to TRBJ2-2; no definite D call. The CDR3 runs 16 residues. V was cut by 3 bases and J by 3 bases, with 14 bases left in between. Germline V gives CDR1 SNHLY, CDR2 FYNNEI. In nucleotides, the CDR3 is TGTGCCAGCAGTGAGTTGTCTGTCTTTTACACCGGGGAGCTGTTTTTT. It encodes CASSELSVFYTGELFF.

The rearrangement links TRBV2 to TRBJ2-3, with TRBD1 matching 9 bases. Trimming cost V 7 bases and J 3 bases; bases outside gene matches: 8. Germline CDR1 reads SNHLY; CDR2 reads FYNNEI. The CDR3 spans 15 residues. CDR3 in DNA: TGTGCCAGCATTCCGGACAGGGGTTTTACAGATACGCAGTATTTT. Translating gives CASIPDRGFTDTQYF.

This chain joins TRBV7-9 and TRBJ2-1, with 11 positions matching TRBD2. From germline, CDR1 is SEHNR and CDR2 FQNEAQ (reference sequence). With V trimmed by 4 bases and J by 1 base, 12 bases remained unmatched. The CDR3 is made up of 19 amino acids. CDR3 amino acids: CASSSGTSGSPGSYNEQFF. CDR3 nucleotides: TGTGCCAGCAGCTCAGGGACTAGCGGTTCCCCGGGATCCTACAATGAGCAGTTCTTC. Together with reference TRBV7-9 and TRBJ2-1, the CDR3 gives the full variable domain: DTGVSQNPRHKITKRGQNVTFRCDPISEHNRLYWYRQTLGQGPEFLTYFQNEAQLEKSRLLSDRFSAERPKGSFSTLEIQRTEQGDSAMYLCASSSGTSGSPGSYNEQFFGPGTRLTVL.

In this sample, this clone turned up a few times. The V call is TRBV27, the J call TRBJ2-3; the D gene is possibly TRBD1 (5 bases). The CDR3 covers 15 residues. CDR1 is MNHEY and CDR2 is SMNVEV in the germline V gene (reference sequence). V lost 6 bases and J lost 2, with 15 bases in between. The CDR3 nucleotides read TGTGCCAGCAGCCTTACAGGCGCACTCACAGATACGCAGTATTTT. Translating gives CASSLTGALTDTQYF.

This chain joins TRBV9 and TRBJ2-3, with 7 bases fitting TRBD1. V lost 4 bases and J lost 4; bases outside the gene matches: 9. The CDR3 loop spans 15 amino acids. CDR1 is SGDLS and CDR2 is YYNGEE in the germline V gene. CDR3 in DNA: TGTGCCAGCAGCCCACACGTGACAGGGTCAGATACGCAGTATTTT. This translates into CASSPHVTGSDTQYF.

This clone is judged medium-sized (0.01 to 0.1%). V and J are TRBV28 and TRBJ1-6; 10 bases align to TRBD1. Germline V gene data show CDR1 as MDHEN and CDR2 as SYDVKM. V lost 5 bases, J lost 9 bases, and 7 bases stayed unmatched. The CDR3 is 15 amino acids. The CDR3, as DNA: TGTGCCAGCAGTCCCCTGACAGGGGGCGTTTCACCCCTCCACTTT. Translation gives CASSPLTGGVSPLHF.

This clone appeared a few times. The chain carries TRBV5-4 and TRBJ1-3, with no clear D. V lost 4 bases, J lost 3 bases, and 11 bases lay in between. CDR1 and CDR2 (germline): SGHNT, YYREEE (reference sequence). The CDR3 length is 14 residues. The CDR3 here is CASSLRSGGNTIYF. The CDR3 DNA is TGTGCCAGCAGCCTCCGGTCAGGTGGAAACACCATATATTTT.

J is TRBJ1-4 and V is TRBV30; D call uncertain. This CDR3 is 14 amino acids long. Between the trimmed V and J ends, which lost 0 bases and 4 bases, there was a span of 9 bases. CDR1 is GTSNPN, CDR2 SVGIG, per germline (reference sequence). The CDR3 bases are TGTGCCTGGAGTGTAGATAGCCGTAATGAAAAACTGTTTTTT. As protein: CAWSVDSRNEKLFF.

This chain uses TRBV5-1 with TRBJ2-7, with D unresolved. The germline CDR1 and CDR2 sequences are SGHRS and YFSETQ. The CDR3 loop spans 14 amino acids. Trimming shortened V by 1 base and J by 3 bases, and 11 bases separated the two germline ends. The CDR3 DNA follows: TGCGCCAGCAGCTTGATACAGTCCAGCTACGAGCAGTACTTC. It specifies CASSLIQSSYEQYF.

The V and J genes are TRBV11-2 and TRBJ1-2, with D maybe TRBD1 (5 bases). Looked up from germline, CDR1 is SGHAT and CDR2 is FQNNGV. This CDR3 is 16 amino acids long. V shed 0 bases and J shed 2 bases, with 13 bases lying between them. CDR3 nucleotide sequence: TGTGCCAGCAGCTTAGATGGGGCCTTACCCAACTATGGCTACACCTTC. This encodes CASSLDGALPNYGYTF.

The rearrangement uses TRBV30 and TRBJ2-4; 9 bases match TRBD1. Germline V lookup: CDR1 GTSNPN, CDR2 SVGIG (reference sequence). The CDR3 consists of 14 residues. V trimming: 5 bases; J trimming: 8 bases; junction bases outside the gene matches: 10. The CDR3, as DNA: TGTGCCTGGTCGGCGGGACAGGGCCAGGACATTCAGTACTTC. Translation gives CAWSAGQGQDIQYF. The whole variable domain, remainder taken from reference TRBV30 and TRBJ2-4, is SQTIHQWPATLVQPVGSPLSLECTVEGTSNPNLYWYRQAAGRGLQLLFYSVGIGQISSEVPQNLSASRPQDRQFILSSKKLLLSDSGFYLCAWSAGQGQDIQYFGAGTRLSVL.

This chain connects TRBV11-3 to TRBJ2-1, with a tentative D call TRBD1 (6 bases). V shed 1 base and J shed 9 bases, with 19 bases lying between them. Germline V gives CDR1 SGHNT, CDR2 YENEEA. The CDR3 sequence is 16 residues long. Written as DNA, the CDR3 is TGTGCCAGCAGCTTAGGGCGTGGCAGGGGATTTGCTGAGCAGTTCTTC. Amino acid sequence: CASSLGRGRGFAEQFF.

The chain has TRBV9 and TRBJ2-7; TRBD1 is a possible D gene (6 bases). This CDR3 region has 13 residues. Trimming took 2 bases from V and 5 from J, leaving 11 bases between them. CDR1 SGDLS and CDR2 YYNGEE come from the germline V gene. CDR3 protein: CASSVVAGDEQYF. The DNA of the CDR3 is TGTGCCAGCAGCGTTGTTGCAGGGGACGAGCAGTACTTC.

The V and J genes are TRBV7-3 and TRBJ2-5; the D gene is possibly TRBD2 (5 bases). In germline, CDR1 is SGHTA, CDR2 FQGTGA. The CDR3 is 12 residues long. Between the trimmed V and J ends, which lost 4 bases and 7 bases, there was a span of 10 bases. CDR3 coding DNA: TGTGCCAGCAGCTACCCCGGAGGGACCCAGTACTTC. This translates into CASSYPGGTQYF.

The V call is TRBV24-1, the J call TRBJ2-7; 7 bases align to TRBD1. Per germline, CDR1 KGHDR and CDR2 SFDVKD. Trimming cost V 6 bases and J 1 base; bases outside gene matches: 2. CDR3 length equals 13 residues. The CDR3 DNA is TGTGCCACCAGTACAGGGGCGTCCTACGAGCAGTACTTC. Amino acid sequence: CATSTGASYEQYF.

This chain joins TRBV24-1 and TRBJ2-3, with a tentative D call TRBD1 (6 bases). The germline gives CDR1 KGHDR, CDR2 SFDVKD. CDR3 size: 15 residues. Between the trimmed V and J ends, which lost 4 bases and 8 bases, there was a span of 18 bases. The CDR3 sequence is CATSDVRGPGTTQYF. The CDR3 DNA sequence: TGTGCCACCAGTGACGTCAGGGGCCCTGGGACTACGCAGTATTTT.

The chain recombines TRBV4-1 with TRBJ1-5, with a possible D match to TRBD1 (5 bases). This CDR3 has 19 amino acids. Germline V gene sequence: CDR1 MGHRA, CDR2 YSYEKL. Trimming took off 4 bases at V and 1 base at J, with 23 bases between the two ends. The DNA for the CDR3 is TGCGCCAGCAGCCCTAAAATCGCCGGGGGTGGGTGGAGCAATCAGCCCCAGCATTTT. It is translated as CASSPKIAGGGWSNQPQHF.

The chain is built from TRBV7-2 and TRBJ1-5, with D perhaps TRBD1 (5 bases). This CDR3 spans 15 amino acids. V was trimmed by 3 bases and J by 4 bases, leaving 13 bases between them. Germline CDR1 SGHTA, CDR2 FQGNSA. The CDR3 sequence is CASSFAAGTNQPQHF. CDR3 coding DNA: TGTGCCAGCAGCTTTGCGGCAGGGACTAATCAGCCCCAGCATTTT.

The chain links TRBV5-5 to TRBJ2-5; TRBD1 agrees at 8 bases. V lost 5 bases to trimming and J lost 5 bases; unmatched junction nucleotides: 11. The CDR3 contains 15 residues. Germline V CDR1 and CDR2: SGHKS, YYEKEE (reference sequence). DNA for the CDR3: TGTGCCAGCAGTTCCCATTCAGGGGGCCGGGAGACCCAGTACTTC. This gives the protein CASSSHSGGRETQYF.

The chain joins TRBV4-1 to TRBJ1-2, with D possibly matching TRBD1 (5 bases). V was cut by 2 bases and J by 0 bases, with 13 bases left in between. The germline V gene has CDR1 MGHRA and CDR2 YSYEKL. The CDR3 runs 16 residues. CDR3 in DNA: TGCGCCAGCAGCCAACTCGGGCAGGGTACTAACTATGGCTACACCTTC. This codes for CASSQLGQGTNYGYTF.

The V call is TRBV27, the J call TRBJ2-1; 8 nucleotides match TRBD2. The CDR3 is 15 residues long. CDR1 and CDR2 (germline): MNHEY, SMNVEV (reference sequence). With 9 bases clipped from V and 7 bases from J, the junction kept 14 bases outside the gene matches. The CDR3 region has the DNA TGTGCCAGTCGAGGAGGGGGACTAGGCTCGAATGAGCAGTTCTTC. Its translation: CASRGGGLGSNEQFF.